This T cell receptor (beta chain) appears in the sequencing data of a study of blood T cell repertoires in COVID-19. Study-level information: Both acute and convalescent COVID-19 samples were obtained from the United States, Italy and Spain. T cells, B-cell-depleted T cells, or PBMCs provided the cDNA or gDNA that served as material.

In the original analysis: Amplified reference gene primers provided the basis for estimating nucleated cell counts. Sequencing used immunoSEQ multiplex PCR; TCRdb keeps in-frame clones, though not all of them. V and J calls and clone size follow that table, whereas D and trimming were derived from the DNA. The sample includes 60,000 to 70,000 clones, 91% of them seen just once. CDR1 SGDLS and CDR2 YYNGEE come from the germline V gene. The V end lost 0 bases, the J end lost 4 bases, and 13 bases lay between the germline ends. This CDR3 is 16 amino acids long. The rearrangement joins TRBV9 to TRBJ2-2, with D uncertain. Sample: peripheral blood. The receptor's source is a human donor in a cohort sampled during active COVID-19. The CDR3 here is CASSVAYGSGTGELFF. CDR3 DNA sequence: TGTGCCAGCAGCGTAGCTTACGGGTCGGGCACCGGGGAGCTGTTTTTT.